This T cell receptor beta chain derives from a study of neoadjuvant anti-PD-1 for oral cavity cancer. Study context: Around day 43, patients without progression received a fourth nivolumab dose before surgery.

Time point specified: after neoadjuvant nivolumab, at surgical resection. CDR3 length equals 13 residues. The germline CDR1 and CDR2 sequences are LNHDA and SQIVND (reference sequence). V dropped 10 bases and J dropped 1 base, with 14 bases sitting between them. In this sample, this clone turned up a few times. TCRdb's table, derived via immunoSEQ multiplex PCR, lists solely in-frame clones and lacks some. The sample has about 14,000 clones; around three quarters are singletons. The rearrangement uses TRBV19 and TRBJ2-7; D not resolved. Source: PBMCs, taken after nivolumab (anti-PD-1) treatment. The TCR comes from a person aged 35-79 years with oral cavity squamous cell carcinoma. CDR3 sequence reads: CATPLGFSYEQYF. CDR3 in DNA: TGTGCCACCCCCCTGGGCTTTTCCTACGAGCAGTACTTC.